This passage covers 24 T cell receptor beta chains from one sample sequenced in a study of patients and donors after allogeneic stem cell transplantation (dated by TCRdb to about 2020). The library was obtained by RT-PCR. Data came from a NextSeq 550. TCRdb reworked the public reads: Q25 trimming with fastp, MiXCR clone assembly, productive beta chains retained. Each CDR3 protein gets just one entry, which takes the most common genes and DNA from the rows behind it. This sample has over 200,000 distinct CDR3 sequences in its table, and 38% of those were observed once. Of the sample, 11% falls within the top ten clones. Input material: blood, either unsorted or a sorted T cell fraction (not recorded which). The source is a human donor who was either an allogeneic HSCT recipient or a stem cell or donor lymphocyte infusion donor (not recorded which). It is not recorded whose cells these are; they may come from a transplant donor.

This clonotype occurred a few times. The V and J genes are TRBV12-3 or TRBV12-4 and TRBJ1-2, with 9 bases identical to TRBD1. Trimming took 5 bases from V and 4 from J; bases not matched to a gene: 8. This CDR3 has 15 residues. The CDR3 sequence is CASSNTGGASYGYTF. The DNA for the CDR3 is TGTGCCAGCAGTAATACAGGGGGCGCGAGCTATGGCTACACCTTC.

This clonotype was seen just once. This rearrangement joins TRBV7-2 to TRBJ2-1; perhaps TRBD1 as D (6 bases). V shed 1 base and J shed 0 bases, with 16 bases lying between them. This CDR3 contains 18 residues. Germline CDR1 and CDR2: SGHTA and FQGNSA. The DNA of the CDR3 is TGTGCCAGCAGCTTAGGCTCAGGGGCGACAAGCTCCTACAATGAGCAGTTCTTC. This codes for CASSLGSGATSSYNEQFF.

V gene TRBV5-1 combines with J gene TRBJ1-1, with D possibly being TRBD1 (5 bases). CDR3 length: 15 residues. Germline CDR1 is SGHRS and CDR2 is YFSETQ. V was shortened by 4 bases and J by 0 bases, with 13 bases between the two germline ends. CDR3 loop: CASSPAGTVNTEAFF. The CDR3 DNA reads as TGCGCCAGCAGCCCGGCCGGGACGGTGAACACTGAAGCTTTCTTT.

V gene TRBV5-1 combines with J gene TRBJ2-3, with D unresolved. V was trimmed by 4 bases and J by 1 base, leaving 10 bases between them. This CDR3 contains 14 residues. CDR1 is SGHRS and CDR2 is YFSETQ in the germline V gene. CDR3 sequence: CASSQFPGTDTQYF. The CDR3 nucleotides are TGCGCCAGCAGCCAATTCCCTGGCACAGATACGCAGTATTTT. The full variable domain, completed using reference TRBV5-1 and TRBJ2-3, is KAGVTQTPRYLIKTRGQQVTLSCSPISGHRSVSWYQQTPGQGLQFLFEYFSETQRNKGNFPGRFSGRQFSNSRSEMNVSTLELGDSALYLCASSQFPGTDTQYFGPGTRLTVL.

The table lists this clonotype with a count of one. This chain uses TRBV7-3 with TRBJ2-1, with D perhaps assigned TRBD1 or TRBD2 (5 bases each). Germline CDR1 is SGHTA and CDR2 is FQGTGA. With 6 bases removed from V and 7 bases from J, the gap between germline ends came to 13 bases. CDR3 length: 13 residues. CDR3 coding DNA: TGTGCCAGCAGTATTCTCTGGGGGAATGAGCAGTTCTTC. Translated: CASSILWGNEQFF.

V and J are TRBV20-1 and TRBJ2-3, with a tentative D call TRBD1 (5 bases). The J call may be wrong; the DNA end is better matched by TRBJ1-5. Germline V gene sequence: CDR1 DFQATT, CDR2 SNEGSKA (reference sequence). The CDR3 has 14 amino acids. Here the CDR3 DNA reads TGCAGTGCTAGCTGGCTAGGAGGGGTAGATACGCAGCATTTT. Protein sequence: CSASWLGGVDTQHF.

J is TRBJ2-1 and V is TRBV5-1; 8 nucleotides agree with TRBD2. This CDR3 is built from 17 residues. Germline CDR1 and CDR2: SGHRS and YFSETQ. V shed 1 base, J shed 2 bases, and the junction held 8 bases outside the gene matches. CDR3 bases: TGCGCCAGCAGCTTGTGGGCGTCGCGGGGGGCCTACAATGAGCAGTTCTTC. Translation gives CASSLWASRGAYNEQFF.

This clonotype was observed a handful of times. The chain uses TRBV19 and TRBJ1-5, with D perhaps matching TRBD1 (5 bases). This CDR3 spans 13 amino acids. Trimming took off 7 bases at V and 2 bases at J, with 9 bases between the two ends. Germline CDR1 reads LNHDA; CDR2 reads SQIVND (reference sequence). DNA of the CDR3: TGTGCCAGTACCAAGACAGGCAATCAGCCCCAGCATTTT. This sequence encodes CASTKTGNQPQHF. Together with reference TRBV19 and TRBJ1-5, the CDR3 gives the full variable domain: DGGITQSPKYLFRKEGQNVTLSCEQNLNHDAMYWYRQDPGQGLRLIYYSQIVNDFQKGDIAEGYSVSREKKESFPLTVTSAQKNPTAFYLCASTKTGNQPQHFGDGTRLSIL.

This clonotype was seen only a few times. The rearrangement uses TRBV7-6 and TRBJ1-6; 7 nucleotides align to TRBD1. Germline loops: CDR1 SGHVS, CDR2 FNYEAQ. The CDR3 spans 14 residues. V lost 4 bases and J lost 9; bases outside the gene matches: 6. The CDR3 DNA reads as TGTGCCAGCAGCTCGACAGGGCTAGGTTCACCCCTCCACTTT. Translation: CASSSTGLGSPLHF.

The chain uses TRBV2 and TRBJ1-1; D may be TRBD1 (6 bases). Trimming left V 4 bases short and J 5 bases short, with 11 bases between. This CDR3 has 13 residues. CDR1 and CDR2 from the germline V gene are SNHLY and FYNNEI. The CDR3 DNA is TGTGCCAGCAGTGGGGGGGCGCGAACTGAAGCTTTCTTT. It encodes CASSGGARTEAFF.

The table lists this clonotype with a few counts. The chain has TRBV4-1 and TRBJ2-1; D is unresolved. CDR3 size: 13 residues. Trimming left V 2 bases short and J 5 bases short, with 7 bases between. Germline V gene lookup returns CDR1 MGHRA and CDR2 YSYEKL. The CDR3 coding sequence is TGCGCCAGCAGCCAATTCGGTAACAATGAGCAGTTCTTC. As protein: CASSQFGNNEQFF.

The chain carries TRBV5-1 and TRBJ2-1; 11 bases match TRBD2. J lost 7 bases, V lost 6 bases, and 6 bases had no gene match. Germline V CDR1 and CDR2: SGHRS, YFSETQ. This CDR3 spans 14 amino acids. As DNA, the CDR3 is TGCGCCAGCACCCTCGGACTAGCGGGTAATGAGCAGTTCTTC. This sequence encodes CASTLGLAGNEQFF.

The V call is TRBV29-1, the J call TRBJ2-1, with D possibly called TRBD1 or TRBD2 (5 bases each). Germline CDR1 is SQVTM and CDR2 is ANQGSEA. CDR3 size: 11 residues. V lost 2 bases and J 12 bases, leaving 11 bases between the germline ends. The CDR3 nucleotides read TGCAGCGTTGAATCCCCGAGGGGGCAGTTCTTC. This translates into CSVESPRGQFF.

The rearrangement links TRBV9 to TRBJ2-3; 9 bases are a match to TRBD2. The germline V gene encodes CDR1 SGDLS and CDR2 YYNGEE. V was pared by 0 bases and J by 1 base, with 3 bases of the junction left unmatched. CDR3 size: 16 residues. The CDR3 DNA reads as TGTGCCAGCAGCGTAGAAAGCGGGGGGCGCACAGATACGCAGTATTTT. Translation: CASSVESGGRTDTQYF.

This clonotype was picked up a small number of times. V is TRBV7-2 and J is TRBJ2-5; D possibly matches TRBD1 or TRBD2 (5 bases each). Trimming left V 1 base short and J 5 bases short, with 14 bases between. CDR1 and CDR2 (germline): SGHTA, FQGNSA. The CDR3 contains 15 residues. CDR3 nucleotides: TGTGCCAGCAGCTTAGGGCCGGGACGAATGGAGACCCAGTACTTC. It codes for CASSLGPGRMETQYF.

There are a few counts of this clonotype. V usage is TRBV7-9 and J usage is TRBJ1-2; no firm D call. CDR1 SEHNR and CDR2 FQNEAQ come from the germline V gene (reference sequence). The CDR3 runs 13 residues. Trimming took 2 bases from V and 3 from J, leaving 7 bases between them. CDR3 in DNA: TGTGCCAGCAGCTTAAGGGCAGACTATGGCTACACCTTC. Protein sequence: CASSLRADYGYTF.

This clonotype has more than one count but fewer than ten. V and J are TRBV5-1 and TRBJ1-2; 9 bases map to TRBD1. Trimming at V came to 3 bases and at J to 8 bases, leaving 14 bases not matched to a gene. Germline assignment: CDR1 SGHRS and CDR2 YFSETQ. This CDR3 is built from 16 residues. The CDR3 reads CASSSSPGTGLVGYTF. CDR3 DNA: TGCGCCAGCAGCTCGAGCCCCGGGACAGGGTTAGTCGGCTACACCTTC.

This clonotype occurred many times. The chain uses TRBV24-1 and TRBJ1-5; tentative D call: TRBD1 (5 bases). The CDR3 length is 13 residues. V was pared by 9 bases and J by 5 bases, with 13 bases between. Germline lookup yields CDR1 KGHDR and CDR2 SFDVKD. In DNA, the CDR3 is TGTGCCACCGGGGGGATCCTGCATCAGCCCCAGCATTTT. It encodes CATGGILHQPQHF.

The chain uses TRBV5-6 and TRBJ1-4; D remains unclear. Germline V gene data show CDR1 as SGHDT and CDR2 as YYEEEE. CDR3 size: 16 residues. The V gene lost 0 bases and the J gene lost 0 bases, with 9 bases spanning the gap. The CDR3 coding sequence is TGTGCCAGCAGCTTGGGGCGGTCTGCAACTAATGAAAAACTGTTTTTT. It specifies CASSLGRSATNEKLFF.

V gene TRBV9 combines with J gene TRBJ1-2, with D perhaps matching TRBD1 (5 bases). CDR3 length: 13 amino acids. Per the germline V gene, CDR1 is SGDLS and CDR2 is YYNGEE. Between the trimmed V and J ends, which lost 6 bases and 5 bases, there was a span of 14 bases. The CDR3 loop reads CASTPGHDYGYTF. DNA for the CDR3: TGTGCCAGCACCCCCGGACATGATTATGGCTACACCTTC.

V usage is TRBV18 and J usage is TRBJ2-7; the match to TRBD2 covers 7 bases. The J segment lost 5 bases and the V segment lost 0 bases, leaving 1 base of the junction unmatched. The CDR3 is made up of 13 amino acids. Germline CDR1 reads KGHSH; CDR2 reads LQKENI. The CDR3 DNA reads as TGTGCCAGCTCACCACCGGGGGGGAACGAGCAGTACTTC. Its protein product is CASSPPGGNEQYF. Drawing the rest from reference TRBV18 and TRBJ2-7, the complete variable domain is NAGVMQNPRHLVRRRGQEARLRCSPMKGHSHVYWYRQLPEEGLKFMVYLQKENIIDESGMPKERFSAEFPKEGPSILRIQQVVRGDSAAYFCASSPPGGNEQYFGPGTRLTVT.

The V and J genes are TRBV10-3 and TRBJ2-7; 7 bases are shared with TRBD1. From germline, CDR1 is ENHRY and CDR2 SYGVKD. The CDR3 contains 16 residues. V dropped 6 bases and J dropped 4; count of bases not matched to a gene: 15. The CDR3 region has the DNA TGTGCCATCAGCTTGACTGTGGACCTCAGGGGGTACGAGCAGTACTTC. Translation gives CAISLTVDLRGYEQYF.

This clonotype was seen a handful of times. The V and J genes are TRBV12-3 or TRBV12-4 and TRBJ2-4; D is possibly TRBD2 (5 bases). This CDR3 spans 14 amino acids. V was trimmed by 5 bases and J by 0 bases, leaving 8 bases between them. In DNA form, the CDR3 reads TGTGCCAGCAGTGGGGAGCTAGCCAAAAACATTCAGTACTTC. It codes for CASSGELAKNIQYF.

The chain uses TRBV12-3 or TRBV12-4 and TRBJ1-2; no clear D gene. The CDR3 has 12 residues. V was cut by 7 bases and J by 6 bases, with 12 bases left in between. CDR3 DNA sequence: TGTGCCAGCACCTTTGGGCGCAATGGCTACACCTTC. Translated, it gives CASTFGRNGYTF.